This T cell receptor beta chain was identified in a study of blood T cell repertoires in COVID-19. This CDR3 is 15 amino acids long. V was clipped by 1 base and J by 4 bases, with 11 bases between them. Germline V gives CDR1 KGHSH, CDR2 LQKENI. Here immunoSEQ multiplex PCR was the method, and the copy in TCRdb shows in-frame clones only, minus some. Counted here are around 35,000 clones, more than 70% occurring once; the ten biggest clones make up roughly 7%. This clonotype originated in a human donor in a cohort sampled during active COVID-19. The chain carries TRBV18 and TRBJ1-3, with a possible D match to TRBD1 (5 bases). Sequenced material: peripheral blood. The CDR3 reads CASSPREGFGNTIYF. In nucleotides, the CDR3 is TGTGCCAGCTCACCACGGGAGGGGTTCGGAAACACCATATATTTT.